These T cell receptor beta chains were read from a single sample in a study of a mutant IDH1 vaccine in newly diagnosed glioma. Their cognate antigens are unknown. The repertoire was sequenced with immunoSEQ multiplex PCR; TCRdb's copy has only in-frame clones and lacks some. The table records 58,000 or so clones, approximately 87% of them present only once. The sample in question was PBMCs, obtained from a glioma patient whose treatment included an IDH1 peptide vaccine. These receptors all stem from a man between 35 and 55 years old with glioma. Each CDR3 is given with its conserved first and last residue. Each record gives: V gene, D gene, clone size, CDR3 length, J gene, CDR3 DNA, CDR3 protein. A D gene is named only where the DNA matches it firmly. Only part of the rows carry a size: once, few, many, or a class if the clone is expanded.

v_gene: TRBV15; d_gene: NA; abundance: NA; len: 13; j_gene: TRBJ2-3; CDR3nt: TGTGCCACCAGCAGAGATAGGGGAGATACGCAGTATTTT; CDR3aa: CATSRDRGDTQYF
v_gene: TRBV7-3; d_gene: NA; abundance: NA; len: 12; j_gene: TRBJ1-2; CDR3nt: TGTGCCAGCAGCCCAGAAGGTACAAGCTACACCTTC; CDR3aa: CASSPEGTSYTF
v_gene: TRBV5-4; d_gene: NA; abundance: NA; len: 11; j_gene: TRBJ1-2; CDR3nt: TGTGCCAGCAGTTGGGGACCTGACTACACCTTC; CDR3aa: CASSWGPDYTF
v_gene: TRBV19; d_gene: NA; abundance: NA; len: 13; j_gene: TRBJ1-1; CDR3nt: TGTGCCAGTACCACAACGGGGGACACTGAAGCTTTCTTT; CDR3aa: CASTTTGDTEAFF
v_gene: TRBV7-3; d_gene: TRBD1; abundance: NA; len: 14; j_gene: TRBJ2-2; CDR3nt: TGTGCCAGCAGCTTACAGGGGGCGAACGGGGAGCTGTTTTTT; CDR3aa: CASSLQGANGELFF
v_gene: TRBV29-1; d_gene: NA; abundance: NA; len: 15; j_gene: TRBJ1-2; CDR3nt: TGCAGCGTTCTTCGACGTGATTTGGGGGCGATTGGCTACACCTTC; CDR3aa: CSVLRRDLGAIGYTF
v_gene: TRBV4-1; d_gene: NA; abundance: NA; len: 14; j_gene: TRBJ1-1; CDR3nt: TGCGCCAGCAGCCAACCTACAGAGGGGGTTGGAGCTTTCTTT; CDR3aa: CASSQPTEGVGAFF
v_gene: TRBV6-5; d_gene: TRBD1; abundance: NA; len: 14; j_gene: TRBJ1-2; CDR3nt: TGTGCCAGCAGCTATGGAGGGGGCGGTCAAGGCTACACCTTC; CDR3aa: CASSYGGGGQGYTF
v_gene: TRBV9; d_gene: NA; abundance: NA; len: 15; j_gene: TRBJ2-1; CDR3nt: TGTGCCAGCAGCTTTGGACCCGGGAAGGGGAATGAGCAGTTCTTC; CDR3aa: CASSFGPGKGNEQFF
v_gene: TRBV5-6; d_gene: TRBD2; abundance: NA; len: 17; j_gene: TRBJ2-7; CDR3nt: TGTGCCAGCAGCTTGGCCTGGCGGGAGAAAGATAGGTACGAGCAGTACTTC; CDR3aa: CASSLAWREKDRYEQYF
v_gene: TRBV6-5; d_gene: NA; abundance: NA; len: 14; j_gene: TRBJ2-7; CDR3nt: TGTGCCAGCAGGCGGTCGAGTTACGATAGAGAGCAGTACTTC; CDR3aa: CASRRSSYDREQYF
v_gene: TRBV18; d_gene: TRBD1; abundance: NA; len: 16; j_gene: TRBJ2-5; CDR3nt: TGTGCCAGCTCACCACCGGTGACAGGGTCGCAAGAGACCCAGTACTTC; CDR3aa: CASSPPVTGSQETQYF
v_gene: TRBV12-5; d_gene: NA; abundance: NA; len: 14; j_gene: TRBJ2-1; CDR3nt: TGTGCTAGTGTTACCCGACCAAGCGGGAATGAGCAGTTCTTC; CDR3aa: CASVTRPSGNEQFF
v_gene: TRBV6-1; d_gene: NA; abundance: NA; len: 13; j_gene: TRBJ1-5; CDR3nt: TGTGCCAGCGAGGATTCGGTCAATCAGCCCCAGCATTTT; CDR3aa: CASEDSVNQPQHF
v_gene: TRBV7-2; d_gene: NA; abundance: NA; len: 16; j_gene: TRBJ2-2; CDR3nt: TGTGCCAGCAGCTTAGTAGGGACCCCCCAGGGCGGGGAGCTGTTTTTT; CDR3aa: CASSLVGTPQGGELFF
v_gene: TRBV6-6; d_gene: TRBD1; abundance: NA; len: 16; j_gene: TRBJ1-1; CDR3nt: TGTGCCAGCAGTTACCTACGGACAGGAGAGAACACTGAAGCTTTCTTT; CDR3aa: CASSYLRTGENTEAFF
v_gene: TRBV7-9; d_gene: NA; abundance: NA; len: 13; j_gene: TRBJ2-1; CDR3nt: TGTGCCAGCAGCTTTGGGACATACAATGAGCAGTTCTTC; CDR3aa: CASSFGTYNEQFF
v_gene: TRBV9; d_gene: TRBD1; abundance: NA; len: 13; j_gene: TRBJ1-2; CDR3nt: TGTGCCAGCAGACAGGGGGGGCGAGGTGGCTACACCTTC; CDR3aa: CASRQGGRGGYTF
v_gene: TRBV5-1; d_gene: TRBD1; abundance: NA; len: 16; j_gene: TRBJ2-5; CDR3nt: TGCGCCACTTCCATATTGGGACAGGGCACACAAGAGACCCAGTACTTC; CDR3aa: CATSILGQGTQETQYF
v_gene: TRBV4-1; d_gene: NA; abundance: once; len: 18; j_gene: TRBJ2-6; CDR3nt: TGCGCCAGCAGCCAAGGGAGGCAGAGAGGGGCTGGGGCCAACGTCCTGACTTTC; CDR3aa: CASSQGRQRGAGANVLTF
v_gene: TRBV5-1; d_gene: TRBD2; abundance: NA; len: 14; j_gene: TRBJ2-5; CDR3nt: TGCGCCAGCAGTTATAGGGGACTACGGGAGACCCAGTACTTC; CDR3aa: CASSYRGLRETQYF
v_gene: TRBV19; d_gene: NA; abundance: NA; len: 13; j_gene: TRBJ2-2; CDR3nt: TGTGCCAGTAGTTCTCTAGGCACCGGGGAGCTGTTTTTT; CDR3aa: CASSSLGTGELFF
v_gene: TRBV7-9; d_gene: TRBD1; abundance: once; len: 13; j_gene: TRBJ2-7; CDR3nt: TGTGCCAGCAGTTTCGACAGGGGCCACGAGCAGTACTTC; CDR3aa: CASSFDRGHEQYF
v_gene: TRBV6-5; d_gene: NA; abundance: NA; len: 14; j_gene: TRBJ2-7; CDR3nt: TGTGCCAGCAGTTACGGTGGCAGGGCCAACGAGCAGTACTTC; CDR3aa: CASSYGGRANEQYF
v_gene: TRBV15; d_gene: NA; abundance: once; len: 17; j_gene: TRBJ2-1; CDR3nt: TGTGCCACCAGCGTCGGCGGGATTCGGAGATCTCACAATGAGCAGTTCTTC; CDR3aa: CATSVGGIRRSHNEQFF
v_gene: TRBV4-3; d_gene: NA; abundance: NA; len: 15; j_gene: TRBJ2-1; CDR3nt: TGCGCCAGCAGCCAAGATACGGGAGTAGCGAATGAGCAGTTCTTC; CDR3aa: CASSQDTGVANEQFF
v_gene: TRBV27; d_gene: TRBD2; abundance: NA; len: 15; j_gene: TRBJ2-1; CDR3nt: TGTGCCAGCAGTACAGGGACTAGCGGCCACAATGAGCAGTTCTTC; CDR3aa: CASSTGTSGHNEQFF
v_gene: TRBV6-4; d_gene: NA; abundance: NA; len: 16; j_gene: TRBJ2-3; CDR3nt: TGTGCCAGCAGTGATGATTGGGGAATCGGCACAGATACGCAGTATTTT; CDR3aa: CASSDDWGIGTDTQYF
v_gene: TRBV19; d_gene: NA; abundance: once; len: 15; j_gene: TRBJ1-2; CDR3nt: TGTGCCAGTAGTATTTATGCAGGAGACCAGAGGGGCTACACCTTC; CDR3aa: CASSIYAGDQRGYTF
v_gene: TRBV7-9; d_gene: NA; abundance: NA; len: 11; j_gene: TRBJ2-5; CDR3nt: TGTGCCAGCAACTCGGCGCAGACCCAGTACTTC; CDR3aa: CASNSAQTQYF
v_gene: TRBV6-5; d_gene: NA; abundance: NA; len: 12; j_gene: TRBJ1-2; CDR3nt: TGTGCCAGCAGTTACGACCAGTCTGGCTACACCTTC; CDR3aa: CASSYDQSGYTF
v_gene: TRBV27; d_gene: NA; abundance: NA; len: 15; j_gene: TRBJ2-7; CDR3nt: TGTGCCAGCAGCCCAGCTAAGGGACGATCCTACGAGCAGTACTTC; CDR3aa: CASSPAKGRSYEQYF
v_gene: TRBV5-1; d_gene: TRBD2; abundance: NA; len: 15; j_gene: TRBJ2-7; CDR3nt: TGCGCCAGCAGAGAGGGACTAGCGGTAACCTACGAGCAGTACTTC; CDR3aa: CASREGLAVTYEQYF
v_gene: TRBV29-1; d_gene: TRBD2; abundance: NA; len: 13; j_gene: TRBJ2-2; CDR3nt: TGCAGCGTCATAGCGGGGAACACCGGGGAGCTGTTTTTT; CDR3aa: CSVIAGNTGELFF
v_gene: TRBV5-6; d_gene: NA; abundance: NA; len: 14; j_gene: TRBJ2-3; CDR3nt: TGTGCCAGCATCTTAGGGGGTGTGGGACTCGTGCAGTATTTT; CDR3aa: CASILGGVGLVQYF